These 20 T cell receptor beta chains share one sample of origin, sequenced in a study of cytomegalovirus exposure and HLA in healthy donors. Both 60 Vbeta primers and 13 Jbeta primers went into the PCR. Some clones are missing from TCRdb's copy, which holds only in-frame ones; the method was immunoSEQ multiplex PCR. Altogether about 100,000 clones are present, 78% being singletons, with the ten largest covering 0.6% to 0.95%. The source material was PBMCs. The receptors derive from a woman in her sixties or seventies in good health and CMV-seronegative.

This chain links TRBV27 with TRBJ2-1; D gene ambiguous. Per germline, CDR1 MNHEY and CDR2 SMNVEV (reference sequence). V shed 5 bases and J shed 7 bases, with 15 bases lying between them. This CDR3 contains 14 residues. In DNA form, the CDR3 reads TGTGCCAGCAGTACCGACATCAAATTGAATGAGCAGTTCTTC. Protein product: CASSTDIKLNEQFF.

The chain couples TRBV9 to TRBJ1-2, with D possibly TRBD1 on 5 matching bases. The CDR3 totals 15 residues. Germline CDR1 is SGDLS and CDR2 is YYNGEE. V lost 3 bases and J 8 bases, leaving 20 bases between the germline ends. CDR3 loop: CASSGTGRFVEGYTF. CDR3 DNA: TGTGCCAGCAGCGGAACAGGAAGATTCGTGGAAGGCTACACCTTC. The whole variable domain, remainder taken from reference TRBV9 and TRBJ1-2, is DSGVTQTPKHLITATGQRVTLRCSPRSGDLSVYWYQQSLDQGLQFLIQYYNGEERAKGNILERFSAQQFPDLHSELNLSSLELGDSALYFCASSGTGRFVEGYTFGSGTRLTVV.

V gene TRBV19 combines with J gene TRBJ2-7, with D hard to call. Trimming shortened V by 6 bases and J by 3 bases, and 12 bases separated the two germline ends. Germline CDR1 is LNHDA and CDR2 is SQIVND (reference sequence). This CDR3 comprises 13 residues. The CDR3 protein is CASRASGGYEQYF. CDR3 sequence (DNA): TGTGCCAGTAGAGCCTCCGGCGGCTACGAGCAGTACTTC.

The CDR3 sequence is CASSWTRGGTDTQYF. CDR3 DNA: TGCGCCAGCAGCTGGACCAGGGGAGGCACAGATACGCAGTATTTT. The gene calls are TRBV5-1 and TRBJ2-3; D is perhaps TRBD1 (6 bases). The length of the CDR3 is 15 residues. Germline V gives CDR1 SGHRS, CDR2 YFSETQ. Trimming removed 3 bases at V and 1 base at J, with 12 bases between.

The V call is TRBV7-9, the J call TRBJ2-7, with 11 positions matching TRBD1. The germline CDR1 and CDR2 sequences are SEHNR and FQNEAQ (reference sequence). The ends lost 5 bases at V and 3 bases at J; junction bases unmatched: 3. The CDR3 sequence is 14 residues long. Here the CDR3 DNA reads TGTGCCAGCAGCCTGGGACAGGGGGTCTACGAGCAGTACTTC. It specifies CASSLGQGVYEQYF.

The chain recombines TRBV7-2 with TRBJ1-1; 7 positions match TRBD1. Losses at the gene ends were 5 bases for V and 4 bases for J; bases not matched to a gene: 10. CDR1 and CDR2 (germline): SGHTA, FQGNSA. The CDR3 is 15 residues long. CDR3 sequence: CASSQNRQGFTEAFF. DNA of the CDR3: TGTGCCAGCAGCCAAAACAGACAGGGTTTCACTGAAGCTTTCTTT.

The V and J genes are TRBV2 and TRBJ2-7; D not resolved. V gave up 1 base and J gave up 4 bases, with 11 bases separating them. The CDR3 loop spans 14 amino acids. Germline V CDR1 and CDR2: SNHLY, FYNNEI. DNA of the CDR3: TGTGCCAGCAGTGAAGGGGCTTCCGGATACGAGCAGTACTTC. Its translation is CASSEGASGYEQYF.

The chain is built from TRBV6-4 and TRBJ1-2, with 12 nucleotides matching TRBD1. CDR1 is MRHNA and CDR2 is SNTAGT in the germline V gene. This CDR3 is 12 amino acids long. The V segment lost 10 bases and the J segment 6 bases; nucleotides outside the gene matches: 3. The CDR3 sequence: CAIGTGGNGYTF. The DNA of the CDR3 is TGTGCCATCGGGACAGGGGGCAATGGCTACACCTTC.

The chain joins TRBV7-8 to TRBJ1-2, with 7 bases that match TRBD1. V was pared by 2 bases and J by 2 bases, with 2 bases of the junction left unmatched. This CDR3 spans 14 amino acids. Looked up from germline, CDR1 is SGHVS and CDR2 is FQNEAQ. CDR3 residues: CASSLTGANYGYTF. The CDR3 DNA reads TGTGCCAGCAGCTTAACAGGGGCCAACTATGGCTACACCTTC.

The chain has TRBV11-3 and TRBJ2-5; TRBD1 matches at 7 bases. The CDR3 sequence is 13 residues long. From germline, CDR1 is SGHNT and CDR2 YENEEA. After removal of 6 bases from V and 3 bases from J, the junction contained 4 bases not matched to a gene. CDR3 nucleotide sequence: TGTGCCAGCAGTTCCACAGGGGAAGAGACCCAGTACTTC. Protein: CASSSTGEETQYF.

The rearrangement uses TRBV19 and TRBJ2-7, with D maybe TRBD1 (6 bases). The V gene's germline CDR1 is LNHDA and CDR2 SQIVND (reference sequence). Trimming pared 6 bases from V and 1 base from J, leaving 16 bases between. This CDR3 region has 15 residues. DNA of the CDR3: TGTGCCAGTAGCCCAAGGAGTCAGGGGTCCTACGAGCAGTACTTC. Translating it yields CASSPRSQGSYEQYF.

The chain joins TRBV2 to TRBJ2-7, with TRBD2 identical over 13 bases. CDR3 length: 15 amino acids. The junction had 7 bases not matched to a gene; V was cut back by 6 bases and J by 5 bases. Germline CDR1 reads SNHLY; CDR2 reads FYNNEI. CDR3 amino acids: CASRPGTSGNHEQYF. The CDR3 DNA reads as TGTGCCAGCAGACCCGGGACTAGCGGGAATCACGAGCAGTACTTC.

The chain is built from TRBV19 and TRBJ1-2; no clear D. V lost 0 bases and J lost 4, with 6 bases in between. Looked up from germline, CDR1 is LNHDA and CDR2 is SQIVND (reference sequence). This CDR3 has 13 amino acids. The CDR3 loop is CASSIELPYGYTF. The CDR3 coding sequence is TGTGCCAGTAGTATAGAGCTACCCTATGGCTACACCTTC.

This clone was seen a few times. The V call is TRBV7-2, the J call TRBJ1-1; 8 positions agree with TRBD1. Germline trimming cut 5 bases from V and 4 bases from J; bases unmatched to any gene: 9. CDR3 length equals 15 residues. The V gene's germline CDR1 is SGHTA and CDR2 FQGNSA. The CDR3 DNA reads TGTGCCAGCAGCCCACGGACAGGGATGAGCACTGAAGCTTTCTTT. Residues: CASSPRTGMSTEAFF.

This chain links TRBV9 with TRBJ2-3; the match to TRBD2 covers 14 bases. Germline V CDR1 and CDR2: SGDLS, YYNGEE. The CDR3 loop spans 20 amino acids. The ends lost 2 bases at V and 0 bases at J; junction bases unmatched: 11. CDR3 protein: CASSVGTSGRGGSSTDTQYF. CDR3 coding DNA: TGTGCCAGCAGCGTCGGGACTAGCGGGAGAGGGGGGTCTAGCACAGATACGCAGTATTTT.

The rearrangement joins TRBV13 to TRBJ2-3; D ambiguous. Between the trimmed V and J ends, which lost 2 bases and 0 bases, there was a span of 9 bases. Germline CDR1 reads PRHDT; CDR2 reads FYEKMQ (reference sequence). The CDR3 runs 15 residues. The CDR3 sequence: CASSLPSTSTDTQYF. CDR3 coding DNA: TGTGCCAGCAGCTTACCGTCCACTAGCACAGATACGCAGTATTTT.

This CDR3 reads CASSPLDSNGYTF. CDR3 sequence (DNA): TGTGCCAGCAGCCCCCTTGACTCCAATGGCTACACCTTC. The V call is TRBV7-8, the J call TRBJ1-2; no reliable D call. The CDR3 extends over 13 amino acids. V lost 5 bases and J lost 6, with 13 bases in between. The germline CDR1 and CDR2 sequences are SGHVS and FQNEAQ.

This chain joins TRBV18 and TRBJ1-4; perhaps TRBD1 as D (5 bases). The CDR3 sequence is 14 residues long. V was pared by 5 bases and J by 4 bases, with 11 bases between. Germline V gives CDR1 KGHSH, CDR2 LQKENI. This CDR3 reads CASSKRQNNEKLFF. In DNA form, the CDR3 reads TGTGCCAGCTCAAAGAGACAGAATAATGAAAAACTGTTTTTT.

The CDR3 region has the DNA TGTGCCAGCAGCGGGCGACAGGGTTTTAATGGCTACACCTTC. This encodes CASSGRQGFNGYTF. The gene calls are TRBV12-1 and TRBJ1-2; the D segment call TRBD1 is taken from the table without a DNA check. TRBV12-1 is a listed pseudogene. This CDR3 contains 14 residues.

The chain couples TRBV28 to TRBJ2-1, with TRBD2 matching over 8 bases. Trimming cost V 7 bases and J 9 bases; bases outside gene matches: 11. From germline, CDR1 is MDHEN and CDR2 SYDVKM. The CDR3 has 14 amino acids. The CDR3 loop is CASKAGEAGTEQFF. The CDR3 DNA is TGTGCCAGCAAAGCGGGAGAGGCGGGCACTGAGCAGTTCTTC. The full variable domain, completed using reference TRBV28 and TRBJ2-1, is DVKVTQSSRYLVKRTGEKVFLECVQDMDHENMFWYRQDPGLGLRLIYFSYDVKMKEKGDIPEGYSVSREKKERFSLILESASTNQTSMYLCASKAGEAGTEQFFGPGTRLTVL.